These T cell receptor beta chains were read from a single sample in a study of blood T cell repertoires in COVID-19. Method: immunoSEQ multiplex PCR; TCRdb's copy keeps in-frame clones and lacks some. The sample comprises around 80,000 clones, roughly 80% of which are singletons, and approximately 12% rests with the top ten. Sequencing was performed on peripheral blood. The source of these receptors is an older man with acute or convalescent COVID-19. The CDR3 runs from the conserved cysteine through the conserved F or W. D genes are given only for firm matches. Clone size is shown for a subset of rows, as once, few, many or a class of expanded clone.

j_call: TRBJ1-1
v_call: TRBV20-1
clone_size: -
d_call: -
cdr3_nt: TGCAGTGCTAGTGGACAATCTGGAGCTTTCTTT
cdr3_aa: CSASGQSGAFF

j_call: TRBJ1-1
v_call: TRBV12-2
clone_size: few
d_call: -
cdr3_nt: TGTGCAAGTCGCTTATTTCAGGTCCTGGGGAACACTGAAGCTTTCTTT
cdr3_aa: CASRLFQVLGNTEAFF

j_call: TRBJ2-6
v_call: TRBV4-1
clone_size: -
d_call: -
cdr3_nt: TGCGCCAGCAGCCAAACAGGCTCCTCTGGGGCCAACGTCCTGACTTTC
cdr3_aa: CASSQTGSSGANVLTF

j_call: TRBJ1-6
v_call: TRBV6-5
clone_size: -
d_call: -
cdr3_nt: TGTGCCAGCGGTCGGGACAAGGATTCACCCCTCCACTTT
cdr3_aa: CASGRDKDSPLHF

j_call: TRBJ2-7
v_call: TRBV7-8
clone_size: -
d_call: -
cdr3_nt: TGTGCCAGCAGCTTAGGAAGTCCCCGGCGGGGCGAGCAGTACTTC
cdr3_aa: CASSLGSPRRGEQYF

j_call: TRBJ2-3
v_call: TRBV7-3
clone_size: -
d_call: -
cdr3_nt: TGTGCCAGCAGCTCGACTATCACAGATACGCAGTATTTT
cdr3_aa: CASSSTITDTQYF

j_call: TRBJ2-5
v_call: TRBV12-3/TRBV12-4
clone_size: -
d_call: -
cdr3_nt: TGTGCCAGCAGTTTTCTCCAAGAGACCCAGTACTTC
cdr3_aa: CASSFLQETQYF

j_call: TRBJ2-3
v_call: TRBV3-1/TRBV3-2
clone_size: once
d_call: TRBD2
cdr3_nt: TGTGCCAGCAGCTACCGGGCCTGGGAGGGTACGCAGTATTTT
cdr3_aa: CASSYRAWEGTQYF

j_call: TRBJ1-2
v_call: TRBV12-3/TRBV12-4
clone_size: -
d_call: -
cdr3_nt: -
cdr3_aa: CASSSSGYGYTF

j_call: TRBJ1-1
v_call: TRBV5-8
clone_size: -
d_call: -
cdr3_nt: TGTGCCAGCAGCTTGGTTGGGACTCCGAACACTGAAGCTTTCTTT
cdr3_aa: CASSLVGTPNTEAFF

j_call: TRBJ2-3
v_call: TRBV2
clone_size: once
d_call: -
cdr3_nt: TGTGCCAGCAGTCCCCTCAGTACAGATACGCAGTATTTT
cdr3_aa: CASSPLSTDTQYF

j_call: TRBJ1-3
v_call: TRBV7-6
clone_size: -
d_call: -
cdr3_nt: TGTGCCAGCAGCCGAATGACATCCTCTGGAAACACCATATATTTT
cdr3_aa: CASSRMTSSGNTIYF

j_call: TRBJ2-7
v_call: TRBV5-4
clone_size: once
d_call: -
cdr3_nt: TGTGCCAGCAGCCCATCCGCGTCCTCAACCCGTTACGAGCAGTACTTC
cdr3_aa: CASSPSASSTRYEQYF

j_call: TRBJ1-1
v_call: TRBV3-1/TRBV3-2
clone_size: -
d_call: -
cdr3_nt: TGTGCCAGCAGCCCCGCAGGGGCTGTCCAGACTGAAGCTTTCTTT
cdr3_aa: CASSPAGAVQTEAFF

j_call: TRBJ1-5
v_call: TRBV2
clone_size: -
d_call: -
cdr3_nt: TGTGCCAGCAGCCTGTTAATAGCCGGTCAGCCCCAGCATTTT
cdr3_aa: CASSLLIAGQPQHF

j_call: TRBJ1-1
v_call: TRBV6-5
clone_size: -
d_call: -
cdr3_nt: TGTGCCAGCAGTTACCACGGGATGAACACTGAAGCTTTCTTT
cdr3_aa: CASSYHGMNTEAFF

j_call: TRBJ2-7
v_call: TRBV7-6
clone_size: -
d_call: TRBD2
cdr3_nt: TGTGCCAGCAGCCGCTGGACTAGCGGCAACACCTACGAGCAGTACTTC
cdr3_aa: CASSRWTSGNTYEQYF

j_call: TRBJ1-5
v_call: TRBV6-5
clone_size: -
d_call: -
cdr3_nt: TGTGCCAGCAGTTACTCGCGAGGGAATCAGCCCCAGCATTTT
cdr3_aa: CASSYSRGNQPQHF

j_call: TRBJ1-2
v_call: TRBV6-1
clone_size: -
d_call: -
cdr3_nt: TGTGCCAGCAGTGAAATGGAACCCATGAGGCGTGGCTACACCTTC
cdr3_aa: CASSEMEPMRRGYTF

j_call: TRBJ2-7
v_call: TRBV21-1
clone_size: -
d_call: -
cdr3_nt: TGTGCCAGCAGCAAAGTTGGCATTTACGAGCAGTACTTC
cdr3_aa: CASSKVGIYEQYF

j_call: TRBJ2-1
v_call: TRBV6-1
clone_size: few
d_call: -
cdr3_nt: TGTGCCAGCAGTGAACCCCGTTACAGCTCCTACAATGAGCAGTTCTTC
cdr3_aa: CASSEPRYSSYNEQFF

j_call: TRBJ2-5
v_call: TRBV19
clone_size: -
d_call: TRBD2
cdr3_nt: TGTGCCAGTAGTACCTGGGTAGCGGGGGGCGAGACCCAGTACTTC
cdr3_aa: CASSTWVAGGETQYF

j_call: TRBJ2-7
v_call: TRBV19
clone_size: -
d_call: TRBD1
cdr3_nt: TGTGCCAGTAGTCGGGACAGGGTGAACTCCTACGAGCAGTACTTC
cdr3_aa: CASSRDRVNSYEQYF

j_call: TRBJ1-5
v_call: TRBV3-1/TRBV3-2
clone_size: once
d_call: -
cdr3_nt: TGTGCCAGCAGCCAAGGTACAGGGATCAGCAATCAGCCCCAGCATTTT
cdr3_aa: CASSQGTGISNQPQHF

j_call: TRBJ2-7
v_call: TRBV5-1
clone_size: -
d_call: -
cdr3_nt: TGCGCCAGCAGCTCCAACAGGGCCGGCGAGCAGTACTTC
cdr3_aa: CASSSNRAGEQYF

j_call: TRBJ1-2
v_call: TRBV12-3/TRBV12-4
clone_size: few
d_call: -
cdr3_nt: TGTGCCAGCACCCTAGGAGCCGATGGCTACACCTTC
cdr3_aa: CASTLGADGYTF

j_call: TRBJ2-3
v_call: TRBV5-1
clone_size: once
d_call: -
cdr3_nt: TGCGCCAGCAGCTTTGGCACAGACACAGATACGCAGTATTTT
cdr3_aa: CASSFGTDTDTQYF

j_call: TRBJ2-5
v_call: TRBV5-1
clone_size: -
d_call: -
cdr3_nt: TGCGCCAGCAGCCCAGGGGTAGAGACCCAGTACTTC
cdr3_aa: CASSPGVETQYF

j_call: TRBJ1-5
v_call: TRBV9
clone_size: -
d_call: -
cdr3_nt: TGTGCCAGCAGCGGTGGCCCCGATCAGCCCCAGCATTTT
cdr3_aa: CASSGGPDQPQHF

j_call: TRBJ1-1
v_call: TRBV6-5
clone_size: -
d_call: -
cdr3_nt: TGTGCCAGCAGTCTTAGCATGAACACTGAAGCTTTCTTT
cdr3_aa: CASSLSMNTEAFF

j_call: TRBJ1-1
v_call: TRBV6-5
clone_size: few
d_call: -
cdr3_nt: TGTGCCAGCAGTTACGCGGCGGGAAGGGAGGATGTTTTCTTT
cdr3_aa: CASSYAAGREDVFF

j_call: TRBJ1-1
v_call: TRBV15
clone_size: once
d_call: -
cdr3_nt: TGTGCCACCAGCCCTACTCATCCCCCGAACACTGAAGCTTTCTTT
cdr3_aa: CATSPTHPPNTEAFF

j_call: TRBJ2-1
v_call: TRBV29-1
clone_size: -
d_call: -
cdr3_nt: TGCAGCGTTCCGGGACTCGGAGCTCTCAATGAGCAGTTCTTC
cdr3_aa: CSVPGLGALNEQFF

j_call: TRBJ2-1
v_call: TRBV5-8
clone_size: -
d_call: TRBD2
cdr3_nt: TGTGCCAGCAGCCCCGGTTTGGGCGGGGGAGCCTACAATGAGCAGTTCTTC
cdr3_aa: CASSPGLGGGAYNEQFF

j_call: TRBJ1-1
v_call: TRBV19
clone_size: few
d_call: TRBD1
cdr3_nt: TGTGCCAGTAGTCCCCTGCGGAACAGGGGGACCACTGAAGCTTTCTTT
cdr3_aa: CASSPLRNRGTTEAFF

j_call: TRBJ1-2
v_call: TRBV10-2
clone_size: -
d_call: -
cdr3_nt: TGCGCCAGCAGTGCCACGGGGGGCGACTATGGCTACACCTTC
cdr3_aa: CASSATGGDYGYTF

j_call: TRBJ1-5
v_call: TRBV30
clone_size: -
d_call: TRBD1
cdr3_nt: TGTGCCTGGAGTTCGGGACAGGGCGTCAATCAGCCCCAGCATTTT
cdr3_aa: CAWSSGQGVNQPQHF

j_call: TRBJ2-2
v_call: TRBV6-1
clone_size: -
d_call: TRBD2
cdr3_nt: TGTGCCAGCAGTGAACGGGCTAGCGGGTTCACCGGGGAGCTGTTTTTT
cdr3_aa: CASSERASGFTGELFF

j_call: TRBJ1-5
v_call: TRBV4-1
clone_size: -
d_call: -
cdr3_nt: TGCGCCAGCAGCCCGTTTGAGACGGGAGTGCCCCAGCATTTT
cdr3_aa: CASSPFETGVPQHF

j_call: TRBJ2-1
v_call: TRBV5-1
clone_size: -
d_call: -
cdr3_nt: TGCGCCAGCAGCTTGTTTTCTCGGGCAGGGGTCAATGAGCAGTTCTTC
cdr3_aa: CASSLFSRAGVNEQFF

j_call: TRBJ1-1
v_call: TRBV7-2
clone_size: once
d_call: TRBD1
cdr3_nt: TGTGCCAGCAGCCCTCAGGGGGCGCGGACTGAAGCTTTCTTT
cdr3_aa: CASSPQGARTEAFF

j_call: TRBJ2-5
v_call: TRBV5-1
clone_size: -
d_call: -
cdr3_nt: TGCGCCAGCAGCTTGGGTGACACATCTCAAGAGACCCAGTACTTC
cdr3_aa: CASSLGDTSQETQYF

j_call: TRBJ2-1
v_call: TRBV5-4
clone_size: few
d_call: TRBD2
cdr3_nt: TGTGCCAGCAGCTTGACCGCTAGCGGGCGGTACAATGAGCAGTTCTTC
cdr3_aa: CASSLTASGRYNEQFF

j_call: TRBJ1-1
v_call: TRBV6-4
clone_size: -
d_call: -
cdr3_nt: TGTGCCAGCAATGGAGCGGAAGCTTTCTTT
cdr3_aa: CASNGAEAFF

j_call: TRBJ1-1
v_call: TRBV30
clone_size: -
d_call: TRBD1
cdr3_nt: TGTGCCTGGAACCAACAGGGGGCGCTGGCTTTCTTT
cdr3_aa: CAWNQQGALAFF

j_call: TRBJ1-5
v_call: TRBV7-9
clone_size: -
d_call: -
cdr3_nt: TGTGCCAGCAGCTTAGGCACAGTTAGCAATCAGCCCCAGCATTTT
cdr3_aa: CASSLGTVSNQPQHF